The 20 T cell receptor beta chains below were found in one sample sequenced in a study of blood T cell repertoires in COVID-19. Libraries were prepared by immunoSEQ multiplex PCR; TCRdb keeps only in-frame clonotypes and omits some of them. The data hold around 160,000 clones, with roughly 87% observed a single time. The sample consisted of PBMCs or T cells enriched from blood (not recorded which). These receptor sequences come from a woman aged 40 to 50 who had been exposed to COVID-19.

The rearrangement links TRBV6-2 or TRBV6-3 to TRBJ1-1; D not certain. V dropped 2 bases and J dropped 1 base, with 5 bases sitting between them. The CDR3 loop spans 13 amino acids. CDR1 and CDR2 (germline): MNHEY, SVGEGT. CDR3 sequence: CASSYLANTEAFF. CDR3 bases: TGTGCCAGCAGTTACCTAGCGAACACTGAAGCTTTCTTT.

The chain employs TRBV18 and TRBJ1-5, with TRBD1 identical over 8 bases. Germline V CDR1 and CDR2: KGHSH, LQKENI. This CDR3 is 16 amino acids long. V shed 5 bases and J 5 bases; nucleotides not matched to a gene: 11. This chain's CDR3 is CASSTRGQGGYQPQHF. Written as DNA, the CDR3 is TGTGCCAGCTCAACCAGAGGACAGGGAGGATATCAGCCCCAGCATTTT.

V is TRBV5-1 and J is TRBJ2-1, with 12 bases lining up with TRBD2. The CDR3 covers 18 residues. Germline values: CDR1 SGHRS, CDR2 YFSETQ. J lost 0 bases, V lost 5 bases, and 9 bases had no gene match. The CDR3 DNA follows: TGCGCCAGCAGTTCCGGGACTAGCGGGTTGAGCTCCTACAATGAGCAGTTCTTC. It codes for CASSSGTSGLSSYNEQFF.

Here the CDR3 DNA reads TGTGCCAGCAGCAAATCCATTGGACTCACCTCAAGCTCCTACGAGCAGTACTTC. Amino acid sequence: CASSKSIGLTSSSYEQYF. The chain uses TRBV9 and TRBJ2-7, with a tentative D call TRBD2 (5 bases). V was trimmed by 4 bases and J by 0 bases, leaving 23 bases between them. The V gene's germline CDR1 is SGDLS and CDR2 YYNGEE. The CDR3 runs to 18 residues.

CDR3 bases: TGTGCCAGCAGCTTTGGGACAGGGTCCTCACTCACTAATAACTATGGCTACACCTTC. Amino acids: CASSFGTGSSLTNNYGYTF. This chain connects TRBV7-9 to TRBJ1-2, with TRBD1 matching 9 bases. V dropped 3 bases and J dropped 1; count of bases not matched to a gene: 15. Looked up from germline, CDR1 is SEHNR and CDR2 is FQNEAQ (reference sequence). The CDR3 consists of 19 residues.

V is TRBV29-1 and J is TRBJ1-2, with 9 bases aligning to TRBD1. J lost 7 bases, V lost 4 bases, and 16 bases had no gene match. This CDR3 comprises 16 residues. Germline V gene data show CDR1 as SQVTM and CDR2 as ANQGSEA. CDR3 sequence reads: CSVGTPVLQGARGYTF. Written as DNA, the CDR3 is TGCAGCGTTGGGACGCCGGTCTTACAGGGGGCGCGTGGCTACACCTTC.

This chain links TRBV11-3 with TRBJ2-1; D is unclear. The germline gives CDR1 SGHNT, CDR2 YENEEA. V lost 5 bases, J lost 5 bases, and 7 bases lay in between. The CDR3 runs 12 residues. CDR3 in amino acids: CASSPSDNEQFF. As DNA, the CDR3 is TGTGCCAGCAGCCCCTCTGACAATGAGCAGTTCTTC.

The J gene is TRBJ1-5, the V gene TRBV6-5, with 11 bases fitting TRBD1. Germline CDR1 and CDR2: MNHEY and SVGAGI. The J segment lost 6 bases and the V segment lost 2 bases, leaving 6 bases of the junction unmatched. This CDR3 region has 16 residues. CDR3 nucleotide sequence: TGTGCCAGCAGTTACACGGGACAGGGGGGGACTCAGCCCCAGCATTTT. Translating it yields CASSYTGQGGTQPQHF.

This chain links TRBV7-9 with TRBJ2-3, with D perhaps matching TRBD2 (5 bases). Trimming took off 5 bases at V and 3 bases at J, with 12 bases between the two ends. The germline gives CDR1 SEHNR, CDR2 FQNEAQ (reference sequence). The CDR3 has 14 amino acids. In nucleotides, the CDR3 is TGTGCCAGCAGCCCCGGGCGGAGGACAGATACGCAGTATTTT. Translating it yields CASSPGRRTDTQYF.

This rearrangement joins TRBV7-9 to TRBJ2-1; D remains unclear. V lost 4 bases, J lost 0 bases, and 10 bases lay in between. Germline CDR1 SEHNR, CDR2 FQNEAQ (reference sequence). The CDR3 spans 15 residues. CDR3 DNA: TGTGCCAGCAGCTCCACTACCCGCTCCTACAATGAGCAGTTCTTC. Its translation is CASSSTTRSYNEQFF.

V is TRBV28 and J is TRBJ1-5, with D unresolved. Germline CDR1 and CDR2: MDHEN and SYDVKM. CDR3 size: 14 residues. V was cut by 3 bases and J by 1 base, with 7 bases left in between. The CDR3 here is CASSLAGSNQPQHF. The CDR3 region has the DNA TGTGCCAGCAGTTTGGCAGGAAGCAATCAGCCCCAGCATTTT.

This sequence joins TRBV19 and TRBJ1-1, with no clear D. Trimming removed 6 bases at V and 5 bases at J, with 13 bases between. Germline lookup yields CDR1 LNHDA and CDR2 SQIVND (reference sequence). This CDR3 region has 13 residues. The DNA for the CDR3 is TGTGCCAGTAGCAACGAGTGGAGAACTGAAGCTTTCTTT. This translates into CASSNEWRTEAFF.

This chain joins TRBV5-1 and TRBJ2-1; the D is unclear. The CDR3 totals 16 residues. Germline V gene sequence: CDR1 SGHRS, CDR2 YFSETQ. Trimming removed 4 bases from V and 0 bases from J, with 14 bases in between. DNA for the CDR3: TGCGCCAGCAGCCTAGTCTCCGTCCTCTCCTACAATGAGCAGTTCTTC. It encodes CASSLVSVLSYNEQFF.

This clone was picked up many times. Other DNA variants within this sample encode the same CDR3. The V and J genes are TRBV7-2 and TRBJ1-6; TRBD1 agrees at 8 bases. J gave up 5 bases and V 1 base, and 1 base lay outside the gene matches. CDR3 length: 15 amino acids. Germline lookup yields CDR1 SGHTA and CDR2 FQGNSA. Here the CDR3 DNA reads TGTGCCAGCAGCTTAGACAGGGGGAATAATTCACCCCTCCACTTT. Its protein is CASSLDRGNNSPLHF.

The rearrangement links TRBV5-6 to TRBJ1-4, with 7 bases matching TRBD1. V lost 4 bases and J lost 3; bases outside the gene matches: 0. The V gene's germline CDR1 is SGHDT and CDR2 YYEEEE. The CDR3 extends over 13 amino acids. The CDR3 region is CASSTGANEKLFF. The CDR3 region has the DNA TGTGCCAGCAGCACAGGGGCTAATGAAAAACTGTTTTTT.

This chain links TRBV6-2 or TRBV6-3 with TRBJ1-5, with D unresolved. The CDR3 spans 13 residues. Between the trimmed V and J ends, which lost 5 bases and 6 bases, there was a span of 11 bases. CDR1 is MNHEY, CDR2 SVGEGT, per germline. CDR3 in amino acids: CASSLRGFQPQHF. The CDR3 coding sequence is TGTGCCAGCAGTCTACGAGGGTTTCAGCCCCAGCATTTT.

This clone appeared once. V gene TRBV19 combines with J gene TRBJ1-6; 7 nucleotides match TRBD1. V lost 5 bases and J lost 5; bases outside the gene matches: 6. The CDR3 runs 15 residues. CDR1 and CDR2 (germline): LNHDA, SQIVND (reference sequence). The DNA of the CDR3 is TGTGCCAGTAGTCCCCAGGGGGGCCATAATTCACCCCTCCACTTT. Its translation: CASSPQGGHNSPLHF.

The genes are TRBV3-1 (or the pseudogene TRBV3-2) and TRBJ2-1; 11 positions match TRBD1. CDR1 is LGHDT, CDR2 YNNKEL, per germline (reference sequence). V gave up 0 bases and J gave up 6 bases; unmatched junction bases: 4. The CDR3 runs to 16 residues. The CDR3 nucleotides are TGTGCCAGCAGCCAAGAACGTGGGACAGGGGGCAATGAGCAGTTCTTC. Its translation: CASSQERGTGGNEQFF.

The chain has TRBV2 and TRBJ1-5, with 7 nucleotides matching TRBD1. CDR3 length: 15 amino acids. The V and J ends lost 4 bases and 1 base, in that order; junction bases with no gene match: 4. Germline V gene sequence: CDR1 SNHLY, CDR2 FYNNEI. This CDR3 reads CASSADRASNQPQHF. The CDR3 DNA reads TGTGCCAGCAGTGCCGACAGGGCCAGCAATCAGCCCCAGCATTTT.

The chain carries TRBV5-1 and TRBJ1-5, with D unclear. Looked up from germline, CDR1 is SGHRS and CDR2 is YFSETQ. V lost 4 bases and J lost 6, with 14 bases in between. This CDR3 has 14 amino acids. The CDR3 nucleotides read TGCGCCAGCAGCCCTACTGGGAGGGCTCAGCCCCAGCATTTT. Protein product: CASSPTGRAQPQHF.